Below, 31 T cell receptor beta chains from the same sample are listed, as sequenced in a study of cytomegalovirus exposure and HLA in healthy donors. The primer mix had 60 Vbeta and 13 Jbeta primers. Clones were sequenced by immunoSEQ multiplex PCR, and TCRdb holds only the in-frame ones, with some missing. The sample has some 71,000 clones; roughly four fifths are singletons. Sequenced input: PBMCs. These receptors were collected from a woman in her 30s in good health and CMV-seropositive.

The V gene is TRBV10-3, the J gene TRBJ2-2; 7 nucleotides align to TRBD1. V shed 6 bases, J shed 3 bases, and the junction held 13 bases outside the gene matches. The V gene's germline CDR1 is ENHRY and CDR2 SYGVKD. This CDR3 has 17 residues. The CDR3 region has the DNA TGTGCCATCAGAGCACCCGGGACAGCCAAATACACCGGGGAGCTGTTTTTT. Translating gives CAIRAPGTAKYTGELFF.

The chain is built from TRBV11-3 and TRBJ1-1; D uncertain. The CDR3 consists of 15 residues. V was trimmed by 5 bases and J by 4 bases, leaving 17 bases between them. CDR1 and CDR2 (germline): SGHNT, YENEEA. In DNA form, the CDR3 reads TGTGCCAGCAGCCCGGGAGGGTCCAGGATCACTGAAGCTTTCTTT. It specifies CASSPGGSRITEAFF.

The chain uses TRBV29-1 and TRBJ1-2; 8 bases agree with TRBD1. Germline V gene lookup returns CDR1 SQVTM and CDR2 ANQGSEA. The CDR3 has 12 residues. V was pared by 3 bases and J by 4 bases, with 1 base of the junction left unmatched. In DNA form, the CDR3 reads TGCAGCGTTGATACAGGGGGCTATGGCTACACCTTC. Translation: CSVDTGGYGYTF.

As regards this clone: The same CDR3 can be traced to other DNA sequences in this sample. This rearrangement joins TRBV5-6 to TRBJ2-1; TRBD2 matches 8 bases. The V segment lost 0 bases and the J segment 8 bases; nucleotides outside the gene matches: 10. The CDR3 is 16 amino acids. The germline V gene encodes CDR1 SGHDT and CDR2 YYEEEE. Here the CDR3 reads CASSLEIAGIFDEQFF. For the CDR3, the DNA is TGTGCCAGCAGCTTGGAAATAGCGGGAATTTTTGATGAGCAGTTCTTC.

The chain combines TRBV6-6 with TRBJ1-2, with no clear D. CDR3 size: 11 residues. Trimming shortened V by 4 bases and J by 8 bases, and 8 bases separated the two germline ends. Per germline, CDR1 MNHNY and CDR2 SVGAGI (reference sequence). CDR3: CASSSLKGYTF. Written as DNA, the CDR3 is TGTGCCAGCAGTTCACTCAAGGGCTACACCTTC.

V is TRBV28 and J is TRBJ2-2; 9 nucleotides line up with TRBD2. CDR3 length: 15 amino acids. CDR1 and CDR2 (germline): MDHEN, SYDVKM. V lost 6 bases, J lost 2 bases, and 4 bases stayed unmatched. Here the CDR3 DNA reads TGTGCCAGCAGCCGACTAGCGGCTAACACCGGGGAGCTGTTTTTT. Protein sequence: CASSRLAANTGELFF.

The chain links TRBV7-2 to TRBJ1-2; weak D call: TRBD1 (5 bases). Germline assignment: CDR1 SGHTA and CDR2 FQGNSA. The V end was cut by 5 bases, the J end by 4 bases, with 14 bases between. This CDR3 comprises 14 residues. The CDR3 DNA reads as TGTGCCAGCAGCCCAGTCGACGGGGGCTATGGCTACACCTTC. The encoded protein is CASSPVDGGYGYTF.

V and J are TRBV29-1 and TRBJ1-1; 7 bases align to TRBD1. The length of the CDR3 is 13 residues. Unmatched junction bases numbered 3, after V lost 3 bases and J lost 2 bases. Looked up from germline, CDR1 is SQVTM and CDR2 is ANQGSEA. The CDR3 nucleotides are TGCAGCGTTGACGACAGGGTTAACACTGAAGCTTTCTTT. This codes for CSVDDRVNTEAFF.

The CDR3 sequence: CASSIGAPDQPQHF. The CDR3 DNA sequence: TGTGCCAGTAGTATTGGGGCGCCGGATCAGCCCCAGCATTTT. The chain employs TRBV19 and TRBJ1-5, with D possibly TRBD1 on 5 matching bases. Germline loops: CDR1 LNHDA, CDR2 SQIVND (reference sequence). The CDR3 contains 14 residues. Trimming took 3 bases from V and 5 from J, leaving 11 bases between them.

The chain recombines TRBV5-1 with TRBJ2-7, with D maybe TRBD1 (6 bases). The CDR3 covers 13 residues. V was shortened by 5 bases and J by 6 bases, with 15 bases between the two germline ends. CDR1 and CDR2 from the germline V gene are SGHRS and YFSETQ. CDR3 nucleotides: TGCGCCAGCAGGAGAACAGGGTCTGTCGAGCAGTACTTC. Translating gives CASRRTGSVEQYF.

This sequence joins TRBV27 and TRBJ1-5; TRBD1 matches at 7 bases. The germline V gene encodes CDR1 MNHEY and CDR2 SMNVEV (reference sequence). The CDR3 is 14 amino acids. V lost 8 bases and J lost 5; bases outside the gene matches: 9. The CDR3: CASAPQGVDQPQHF. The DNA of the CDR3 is TGTGCCAGCGCACCCCAGGGGGTTGATCAGCCCCAGCATTTT.

The CDR3 DNA reads TGCAGCGTTGCTGCCGTACTGAACACCGGGGAGCTGTTTTTT. Protein: CSVAAVLNTGELFF. This chain connects TRBV29-1 to TRBJ2-2; D remains unclear. CDR3 size: 14 residues. Trimming removed 4 bases at V and 1 base at J, with 10 bases between. Germline CDR1 reads SQVTM; CDR2 reads ANQGSEA.

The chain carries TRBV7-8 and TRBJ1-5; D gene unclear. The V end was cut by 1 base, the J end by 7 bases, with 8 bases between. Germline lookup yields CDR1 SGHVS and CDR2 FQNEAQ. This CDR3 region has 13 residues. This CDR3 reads CASSLGGKQPQHF. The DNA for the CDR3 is TGTGCCAGCAGCTTAGGAGGGAAACAGCCCCAGCATTTT. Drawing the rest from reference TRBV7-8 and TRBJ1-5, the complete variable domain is GAGVSQSPRYKVAKRGQDVALRCDPISGHVSLFWYQQALGQGPEFLTYFQNEAQLDKSGLPSDRFFAERPEGSVSTLKIQRTQQEDSAVYLCASSLGGKQPQHFGDGTRLSIL.

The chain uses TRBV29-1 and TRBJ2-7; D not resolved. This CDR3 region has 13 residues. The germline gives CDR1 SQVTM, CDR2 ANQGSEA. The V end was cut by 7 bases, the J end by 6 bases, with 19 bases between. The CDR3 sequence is CSGVYGQAGEQYF. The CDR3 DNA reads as TGCAGCGGTGTATACGGTCAAGCTGGCGAGCAGTACTTC.

DNA of the CDR3: TGTGCCAGCTCATACACGGGTAATAGCAATCAGCCCCAGCATTTT. It yields the protein CASSYTGNSNQPQHF. The rearrangement joins TRBV18 to TRBJ1-5, with D unresolved. From germline, CDR1 is KGHSH and CDR2 LQKENI. V lost 5 bases to trimming and J lost 0 bases, with 11 bases between them. This CDR3 contains 15 residues.

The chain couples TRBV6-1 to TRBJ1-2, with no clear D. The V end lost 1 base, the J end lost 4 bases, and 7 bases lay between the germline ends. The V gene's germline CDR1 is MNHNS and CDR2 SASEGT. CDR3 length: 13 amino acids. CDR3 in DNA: TGTGCCAGCAGTGAAGAGCGGAGCTATGGCTACACCTTC. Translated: CASSEERSYGYTF.

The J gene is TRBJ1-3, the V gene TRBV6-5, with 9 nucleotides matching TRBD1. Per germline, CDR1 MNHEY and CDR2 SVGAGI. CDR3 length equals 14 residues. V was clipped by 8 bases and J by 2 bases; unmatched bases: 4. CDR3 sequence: CASQTGGAGNTIYF. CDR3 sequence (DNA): TGTGCCAGCCAAACAGGGGGCGCTGGAAACACCATATATTTT.

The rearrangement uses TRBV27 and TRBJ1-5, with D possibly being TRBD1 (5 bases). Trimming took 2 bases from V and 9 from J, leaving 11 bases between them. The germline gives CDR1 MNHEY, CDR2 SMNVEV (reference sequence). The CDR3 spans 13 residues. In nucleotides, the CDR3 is TGTGCCAGCAGTTTACAGTTCGGGGGGCCCCAGCATTTT. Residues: CASSLQFGGPQHF.

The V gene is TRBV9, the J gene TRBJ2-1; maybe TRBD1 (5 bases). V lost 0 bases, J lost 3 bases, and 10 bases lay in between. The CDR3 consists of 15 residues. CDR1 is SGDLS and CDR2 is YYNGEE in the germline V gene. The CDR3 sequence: CASSVASQDYNEQFF. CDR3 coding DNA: TGTGCCAGCAGCGTAGCTTCACAGGACTACAATGAGCAGTTCTTC.

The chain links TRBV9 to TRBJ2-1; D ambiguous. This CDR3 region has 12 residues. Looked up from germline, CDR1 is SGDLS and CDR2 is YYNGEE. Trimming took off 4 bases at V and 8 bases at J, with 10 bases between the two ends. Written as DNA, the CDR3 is TGTGCCAGCAGCCCGGGTCGAGATGAGCAGTTCTTC. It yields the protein CASSPGRDEQFF.

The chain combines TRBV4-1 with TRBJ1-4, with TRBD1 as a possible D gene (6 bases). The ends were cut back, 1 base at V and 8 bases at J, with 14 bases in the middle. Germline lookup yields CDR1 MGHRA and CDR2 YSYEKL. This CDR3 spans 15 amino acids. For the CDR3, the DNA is TGCGCCAGCAGCCAAGGGGCAGGGGTAAAAGAAAAACTGTTTTTT. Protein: CASSQGAGVKEKLFF.

CDR3 loop: CASSALGGTQYF. CDR3 sequence (DNA): TGTGCCAGCAGCGCCCTCGGGGGGACCCAGTACTTC. The genes are TRBV9 and TRBJ2-5; the D gene is possibly TRBD2 (6 bases). V dropped 3 bases and J dropped 7 bases, with 10 bases sitting between them. Per the germline V gene, CDR1 is SGDLS and CDR2 is YYNGEE. This CDR3 contains 12 residues.

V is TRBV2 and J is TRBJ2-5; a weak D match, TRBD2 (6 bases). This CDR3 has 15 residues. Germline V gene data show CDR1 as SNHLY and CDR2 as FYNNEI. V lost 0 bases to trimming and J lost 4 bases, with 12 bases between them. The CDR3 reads CASSEARGSGETQYF. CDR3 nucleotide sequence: TGTGCCAGCAGTGAAGCGCGGGGAAGTGGAGAGACCCAGTACTTC.

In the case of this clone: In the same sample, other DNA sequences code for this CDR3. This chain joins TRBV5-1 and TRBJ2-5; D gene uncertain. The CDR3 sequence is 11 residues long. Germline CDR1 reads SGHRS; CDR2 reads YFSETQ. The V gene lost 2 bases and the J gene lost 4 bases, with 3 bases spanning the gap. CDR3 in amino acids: CASSFRETQYF. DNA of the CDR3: TGCGCCAGCAGCTTCCGAGAGACCCAGTACTTC. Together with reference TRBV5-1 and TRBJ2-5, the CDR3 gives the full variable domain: KAGVTQTPRYLIKTRGQQVTLSCSPISGHRSVSWYQQTPGQGLQFLFEYFSETQRNKGNFPGRFSGRQFSNSRSEMNVSTLELGDSALYLCASSFRETQYFGPGTRLLVL.

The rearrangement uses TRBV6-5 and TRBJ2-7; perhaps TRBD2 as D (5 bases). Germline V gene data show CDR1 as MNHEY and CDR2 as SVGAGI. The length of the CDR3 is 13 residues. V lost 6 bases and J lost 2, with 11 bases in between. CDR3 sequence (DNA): TGTGCCAGCAGCCCCCCGGGGACCTACGAGCAGTACTTC. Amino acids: CASSPPGTYEQYF.

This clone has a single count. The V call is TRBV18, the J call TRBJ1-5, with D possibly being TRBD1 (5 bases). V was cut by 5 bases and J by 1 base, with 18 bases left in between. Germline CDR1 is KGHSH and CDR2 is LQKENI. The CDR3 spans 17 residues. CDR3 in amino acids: CASSEEGIPRSNQPQHF. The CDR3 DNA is TGTGCCAGCTCAGAGGAGGGGATACCACGAAGCAATCAGCCCCAGCATTTT.

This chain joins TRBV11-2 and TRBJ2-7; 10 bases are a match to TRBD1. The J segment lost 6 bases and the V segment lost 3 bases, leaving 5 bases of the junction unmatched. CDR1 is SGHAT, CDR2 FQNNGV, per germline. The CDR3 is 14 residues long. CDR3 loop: CASSLGTGVFEQYF. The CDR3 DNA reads TGTGCCAGCAGCTTGGGGACAGGGGTTTTCGAGCAGTACTTC. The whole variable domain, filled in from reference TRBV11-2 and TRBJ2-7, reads EAGVAQSPRYKIIEKRQSVAFWCNPISGHATLYWYQQILGQGPKLLIQFQNNGVVDDSQLPKDRFSAERLKGVDSTLKIQPAKLEDSAVYLCASSLGTGVFEQYFGPGTRLTVT.

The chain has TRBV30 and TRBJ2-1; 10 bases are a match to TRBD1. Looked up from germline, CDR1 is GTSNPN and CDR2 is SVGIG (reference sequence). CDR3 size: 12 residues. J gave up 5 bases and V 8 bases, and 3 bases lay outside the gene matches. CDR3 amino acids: CAGDRGNNEQFF. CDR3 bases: TGTGCCGGGGACAGGGGAAACAATGAGCAGTTCTTC.

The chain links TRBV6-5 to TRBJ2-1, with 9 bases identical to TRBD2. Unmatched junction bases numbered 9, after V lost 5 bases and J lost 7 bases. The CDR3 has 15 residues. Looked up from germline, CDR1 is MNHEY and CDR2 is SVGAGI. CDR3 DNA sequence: TGTGCCAGCAGTCGTAGCGGGAGCGACCCAAATGAGCAGTTCTTC. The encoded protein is CASSRSGSDPNEQFF.

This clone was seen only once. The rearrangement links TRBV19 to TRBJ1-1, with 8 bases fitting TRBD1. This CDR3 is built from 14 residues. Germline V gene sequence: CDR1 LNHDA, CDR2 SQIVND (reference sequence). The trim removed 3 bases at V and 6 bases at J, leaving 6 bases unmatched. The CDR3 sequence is CASSITGGLSEAFF. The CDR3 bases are TGTGCCAGTAGTATTACAGGGGGGTTGTCTGAAGCTTTCTTT.

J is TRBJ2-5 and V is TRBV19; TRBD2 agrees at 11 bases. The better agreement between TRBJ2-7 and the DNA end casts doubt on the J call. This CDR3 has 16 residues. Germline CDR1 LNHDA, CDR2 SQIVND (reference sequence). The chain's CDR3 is CASSPSSGRFGYEQYF. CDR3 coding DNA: TGTGCCAGTAGTCCCTCTAGCGGGAGGTTCGGCTACGAGCAGTACTTC.